This is a list of T cell receptor beta chains from one sample in a study of glioma-infiltrating T cells after dendritic cell vaccination. Using immunoSEQ multiplex PCR, the repertoire was profiled, and TCRdb retains in-frame clones only, with some absent. This sample carries over 55,000 clones, roughly 83% of them seen once, and the ten largest clones take 15% to 18%. The material was blood, obtained after dendritic cell vaccination. The receptors shown here come from a human donor with glioblastoma. Both conserved end residues are part of each CDR3. The order of the fields is J gene, D gene, CDR3 length, V gene, clone size, CDR3 DNA, CDR3 protein. D genes are given only for firm matches. Expanded clones are given a class, and other clones once, few, many or no size at all.

J: TRBJ2-1; D: .; length: 16; V: TRBV5-1; size: .; DNA: TGCGCCAGCAGCTTGGGCCCCGACAGGTTCACCGATGAGCAGTTCTTC; CDR3: CASSLGPDRFTDEQFF
J: TRBJ2-7; D: .; length: 15; V: TRBV27; size: .; DNA: TGTGCCAGCAGTTTTGGTCGGTCAAGCTCCTACGAGCAGTACTTC; CDR3: CASSFGRSSSYEQYF
J: TRBJ1-2; D: .; length: 14; V: TRBV7-9; size: .; DNA: TGTGCCAGCAGCTTGGCGGGGGCGCCGGATGGCTACACCTTC; CDR3: CASSLAGAPDGYTF
J: TRBJ2-7; D: TRBD1; length: 20; V: TRBV5-1; size: .; DNA: TGCGCCAGCAGGGAGTACACTCCCGGGACAGGGGCAGACCTGCTGTACGAGCAGTACTTC; CDR3: CASREYTPGTGADLLYEQYF
J: TRBJ1-1; D: .; length: 17; V: TRBV4-1; size: .; DNA: TGCGCCAGCAGCGGAGACTCAGGTAATGGGAGGAACACTGAAGCTTTCTTT; CDR3: CASSGDSGNGRNTEAFF
J: TRBJ1-5; D: .; length: 13; V: TRBV6-6; size: .; DNA: TGTGCCAGCAGTTACAGGGGGAATCAGCCCCAGCATTTT; CDR3: CASSYRGNQPQHF
J: TRBJ1-6; D: TRBD1; length: 15; V: TRBV7-3; size: .; DNA: TGTGCCAGCAGCCAAAGTAGGGGGCTCGTTTCACCCCTCCACTTT; CDR3: CASSQSRGLVSPLHF
J: TRBJ2-7; D: TRBD1; length: 13; V: TRBV27; size: .; DNA: TGTGCCAGCAGACAGGGGAGAGGGTACGAGCAGTACTTC; CDR3: CASRQGRGYEQYF
J: TRBJ2-7; D: TRBD1; length: 16; V: TRBV19; size: once; DNA: TGTGCCAGTAGTATTAGGGACAGGGACGCCTTGGAGGAGCAGTACTTC; CDR3: CASSIRDRDALEEQYF
J: TRBJ1-2; D: .; length: 17; V: TRBV7-9; size: .; DNA: TGTGCCAGCAGCGCAGACAGTCTGACAAGATCTAACTATGGCTACACCTTC; CDR3: CASSADSLTRSNYGYTF
J: TRBJ1-4; D: .; length: 13; V: TRBV6-1; size: once; DNA: TGTGCCAGTTCGAGAGGAACTAATGAAAAACTGTTTTTT; CDR3: CASSRGTNEKLFF
J: TRBJ1-3; D: .; length: 13; V: TRBV6-1; size: .; DNA: TGTGCCAGCAGTGTTTGGGGGCGAAACACCATATATTTT; CDR3: CASSVWGRNTIYF
J: TRBJ2-3; D: .; length: 15; V: TRBV11-2; size: .; DNA: TGTGCCAGCAGCTTCGGAGGAGGTCAGGCAGATACGCAGTATTTT; CDR3: CASSFGGGQADTQYF
J: TRBJ2-7; D: .; length: 15; V: TRBV11-2; size: .; DNA: TGTGCCAGCAGCGATCGGGCGGGGGCACCCTACGAGCAGTACTTC; CDR3: CASSDRAGAPYEQYF
J: TRBJ2-7; D: .; length: 17; V: TRBV7-8; size: .; DNA: TGTGCCAGCAGCTTAGGAGAGTCAGGGGCTGGGCGCTACGAGCAGCACTTC; CDR3: CASSLGESGAGRYEQHF
J: TRBJ2-4; D: .; length: 11; V: TRBV7-2; size: .; DNA: TGTGCCAGCAGCTTAGCTGTGGAGCAGTACTTC; CDR3: CASSLAVEQYF
J: TRBJ2-1; D: TRBD2; length: 18; V: TRBV2; size: .; DNA: TGTGCCAGCAGTGAAGGGCTAGCGGGACACCTCCTCTACAATGAGCAGTTCTTC; CDR3: CASSEGLAGHLLYNEQFF
J: TRBJ2-7; D: TRBD1; length: 15; V: TRBV2; size: .; DNA: TGTGCCAGCAGCACTGAGGGGGCAAGCTCCTACGAGCAGTACTTC; CDR3: CASSTEGASSYEQYF
J: TRBJ2-3; D: .; length: 16; V: TRBV18; size: .; DNA: TGTGCCAGCTCACCACCGGGGAGGGGGAGCACAGATACGCAGTATTTT; CDR3: CASSPPGRGSTDTQYF
J: TRBJ1-6; D: .; length: 13; V: TRBV19; size: .; DNA: TGTGCCAGTAGTATTATTGATAATTCACCCCTCCACTTT; CDR3: CASSIIDNSPLHF
J: TRBJ2-3; D: TRBD2; length: 18; V: TRBV7-2; size: .; DNA: TGTGCCAGCAGCTTAGCAGCGGGACTAGCCTATCTCGGAGATACGCAGTATTTT; CDR3: CASSLAAGLAYLGDTQYF
J: TRBJ2-3; D: TRBD2; length: 17; V: TRBV4-3; size: .; DNA: TGCGCCAGCAGCCAAGATGGCAGCGGGGGTTCCACAGATACGCAGTATTTT; CDR3: CASSQDGSGGSTDTQYF
J: TRBJ1-1; D: .; length: 15; V: TRBV4-1; size: .; DNA: TGCGCCAGCAGCCAAGAATTTTCTGGGAGCACTGAAGCTTTCTTT; CDR3: CASSQEFSGSTEAFF
J: TRBJ1-1; D: TRBD1; length: 15; V: TRBV7-9; size: once; DNA: TGTGCCAGCAGTTCCCTCGGACAGGTAAACACTGAAGCTTTCTTT; CDR3: CASSSLGQVNTEAFF
J: TRBJ2-5; D: .; length: 15; V: TRBV27; size: .; DNA: TGTGCCAGCAGTTCTATCGGGCTCGGGGTGGAGACCCAGTACTTC; CDR3: CASSSIGLGVETQYF
J: TRBJ2-7; D: TRBD1; length: 14; V: TRBV7-2; size: .; DNA: TGTGCCAGCAGCTCCGACAGGGAAAGCTACGAGCAGTACTTC; CDR3: CASSSDRESYEQYF
J: TRBJ1-5; D: TRBD1; length: 16; V: TRBV19; size: once; DNA: TGTGCCAGTAGTCTGAACCCGGGACAGGGCAATCAGCCCCAGCATTTT; CDR3: CASSLNPGQGNQPQHF
J: TRBJ1-2; D: .; length: 14; V: TRBV5-4; size: once; DNA: TGTGCCAGCAGCCTGAAGGACAGCCTCTATGGCTACACCTTC; CDR3: CASSLKDSLYGYTF
J: TRBJ1-1; D: .; length: 15; V: TRBV7-2; size: .; DNA: TGTGCCAGCAGCCTTATGGGGGGTTGGAACACTGAAGCTTTCTTT; CDR3: CASSLMGGWNTEAFF